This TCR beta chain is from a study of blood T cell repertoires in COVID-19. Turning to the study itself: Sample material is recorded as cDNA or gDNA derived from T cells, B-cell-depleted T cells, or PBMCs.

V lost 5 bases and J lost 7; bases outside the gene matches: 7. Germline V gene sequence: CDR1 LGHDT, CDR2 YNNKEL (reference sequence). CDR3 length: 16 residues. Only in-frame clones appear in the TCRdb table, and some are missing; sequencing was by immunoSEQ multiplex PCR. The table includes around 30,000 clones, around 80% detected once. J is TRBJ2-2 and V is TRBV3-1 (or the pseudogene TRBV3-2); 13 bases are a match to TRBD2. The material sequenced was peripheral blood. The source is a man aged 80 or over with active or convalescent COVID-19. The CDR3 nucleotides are TGTGCCAGCAGCTTACTAGCGGGAGGGCTGATCGGGGAGCTGTTTTTT. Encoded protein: CASSLLAGGLIGELFF.